This TCR beta chain comes out of a study of long-term antiretroviral therapy in people with HIV. Each HIV-infected participant was given treatment in the United States. A v3.0 immunoSEQ assay was performed at survey level. The assay was immunoSEQ multiplex PCR, and TCRdb's table has in-frame clones only and misses some. The sample lists around 37,000 clones; 85% were seen once. CDR3 size: 13 residues. CDR1 and CDR2 from the germline V gene are SGHRS and YFSETQ. The ends were cut back, 6 bases at V and 8 bases at J, with 17 bases in the middle. V gene TRBV5-1 combines with J gene TRBJ1-2; D gene uncertain. Sequenced material: unsorted PBMCs, taken 3.3 years after starting antiretroviral therapy. The source is a man aged 18 to 35 with HIV. CDR3 region: CASTTFGDRGYTF. The CDR3 nucleotides are TGCGCCAGCACAACTTTTGGTGATCGGGGCTACACCTTC.